This T cell receptor beta chain stems from a study of blood T cell repertoires in COVID-19. At the level of the study: Samples taken during acute and convalescent COVID-19 were collected in the United States, Italy and Spain. Sample material is recorded as cDNA or gDNA derived from T cells, B-cell-depleted T cells, or PBMCs.

As originally analysed: Reference gene primer amplification in the assay estimated nucleated cell counts. Clones were sequenced by immunoSEQ multiplex PCR, and TCRdb holds only the in-frame ones, with some missing. That table gives V, J and clone size, and the DNA gave D and trimming. Of some 51,000 clones listed, about 93% are singletons. The clonotype originates from a human donor with active COVID-19. The donor label of this sample is uncertain. The material sequenced was peripheral blood.

This chain's CDR3 is CASSLRQAPDTQYF. CDR3 sequence (DNA): TGTGCCAGCAGCTTACGACAGGCCCCGGATACGCAGTATTTT. The V and J genes are TRBV7-6 and TRBJ2-3; D is perhaps TRBD1 (6 bases). This CDR3 is built from 14 residues. Germline values: CDR1 SGHVS, CDR2 FNYEAQ. Deletions cut 2 bases from V and 6 bases from J, with 12 bases between.